Listed here are 30 T cell receptor beta chains from one sample, sequenced in a study of human T cells and chemical hapten exposure. Extraction yielded total RNA from whole blood (unfractionated). TCRdb reprocessed the 5' RACE reads via MiXCR and lists one record per CDR3 protein. The sample records roughly 82,000 distinct CDR3 sequences, more than 15% being singletons. The receptors were sampled from a female donor in good health.

CDR3 region: CATSRDLGYEQYF. CDR3 DNA: TGTGCCACCAGCAGAGATCTGGGGTACGAGCAGTACTTC. The V and J genes are TRBV15 and TRBJ2-7; D is ambiguous. The CDR3 contains 13 residues. V was clipped by 0 bases and J by 4 bases, with 7 bases between them. Germline V gene lookup returns CDR1 LNHNV and CDR2 YYDKDF (reference sequence).

This clonotype was seen a handful of times. This chain joins TRBV5-8 and TRBJ1-2; the match to TRBD1 covers 7 bases. Germline assignment: CDR1 SGHTS and CDR2 YDEGEE. After removal of 9 bases from V and 6 bases from J, the junction contained 5 bases not matched to a gene. CDR3 size: 11 residues. The CDR3 DNA reads TGTGCCATTCAAACAGGGGATGGCTACACCTTC. This encodes CAIQTGDGYTF.

The chain employs TRBV29-1 and TRBJ2-5; D assignment may be TRBD1 or TRBD2 (6 bases each). The germline V gene has CDR1 SQVTM and CDR2 ANQGSEA. The length of the CDR3 is 12 residues. The germline V and J ends were trimmed by 3 bases and 4 bases, with 9 bases remaining between them. This chain's CDR3 is CSVESGAETQYF. The CDR3, as DNA: TGCAGCGTTGAGTCGGGGGCAGAGACCCAGTACTTC.

This sequence joins TRBV12-3 or TRBV12-4 and TRBJ1-6, with D perhaps TRBD1 (6 bases). The length of the CDR3 is 15 residues. Trimming removed 1 base from V and 9 bases from J, with 13 bases in between. The CDR3, as DNA: TGTGCCAGCAGTTTAGGGGGGGGCAGTAGTTCACCCCTCCACTTT. This codes for CASSLGGGSSSPLHF.

The chain is built from TRBV11-1 and TRBJ1-1; D is unclear. Trimming pared 4 bases from V and 7 bases from J, leaving 10 bases between. The CDR3 covers 12 residues. The germline V gene has CDR1 SGHAT and CDR2 FQDESV (reference sequence). The CDR3 sequence: CASSSSKHEAFF. CDR3 coding DNA: TGTGCCAGCAGCTCCTCCAAGCATGAAGCTTTCTTT.

This chain joins TRBV18 and TRBJ2-2, with D unclear. This CDR3 has 15 amino acids. Trimming removed 6 bases from V and 0 bases from J, with 11 bases in between. Germline CDR1 KGHSH, CDR2 LQKENI. CDR3 amino acids: CASSPTLANTGELFF. CDR3 DNA sequence: TGTGCCAGCTCGCCGACGTTAGCGAACACCGGGGAGCTGTTTTTT.

The rearrangement links TRBV29-1 to TRBJ2-1; 9 bases fit TRBD2. The CDR3 loop spans 10 amino acids. V lost 5 bases, J lost 15 bases, and 5 bases stayed unmatched. Germline V CDR1 and CDR2: SQVTM, ANQGSEA. CDR3 loop: CSVNSGSWFF. The CDR3, as DNA: TGCAGCGTTAATAGCGGGAGCTGGTTCTTC.

V is TRBV4-3 and J is TRBJ2-3, with a possible D match to TRBD1 (5 bases). CDR3 length equals 15 residues. Germline V lookup: CDR1 LGHNA, CDR2 YSLEER. Trimming cost V 4 bases and J 2 bases, with 13 bases left between them. The chain's CDR3 is CASSRDGRDTDTQYF. DNA for the CDR3: TGCGCCAGCAGCCGAGATGGCAGGGACACAGATACGCAGTATTTT.

There are a few counts of this clonotype. This chain links TRBV3-1 with TRBJ1-1; D unresolved. This CDR3 has 12 amino acids. CDR1 LGHDT and CDR2 YNNKEL come from the germline V gene (reference sequence). V lost 0 bases and J lost 5, with 4 bases in between. CDR3 in DNA: TGTGCCAGCAGCCAAGACGTAACTGAAGCTTTCTTT. It encodes CASSQDVTEAFF.

This clonotype came up a few times. The genes are TRBV27 and TRBJ2-5, with D maybe TRBD1 (6 bases). V lost 5 bases and J lost 5, with 15 bases in between. The CDR3 length is 14 residues. Per the germline V gene, CDR1 is MNHEY and CDR2 is SMNVEV (reference sequence). The CDR3 is CASSPHRDSETQYF. The CDR3 coding sequence is TGTGCCAGCAGTCCCCACAGGGATTCGGAGACCCAGTACTTC.

There are a few counts of this clonotype. The rearrangement uses TRBV7-2 and TRBJ1-6, with D possibly being TRBD1 (5 bases). Trimming stripped 2 bases from V and 7 bases from J, with 9 bases between. The germline V gene has CDR1 SGHTA and CDR2 FQGNSA. The CDR3 runs to 14 residues. CDR3 sequence reads: CASSLRQINSPLHF. CDR3 coding DNA: TGTGCCAGCAGCTTAAGACAGATCAATTCACCCCTCCACTTT.

This clonotype has just a few counts. V is TRBV10-3 and J is TRBJ1-5; 7 bases align to TRBD1. V was clipped by 4 bases and J by 4 bases; unmatched bases: 4. Germline V lookup: CDR1 ENHRY, CDR2 SYGVKD. CDR3 length equals 14 residues. For the CDR3, the DNA is TGTGCCATCAGTGTGGGACAGCAAAATCAGCCCCAGCATTTT. It encodes CAISVGQQNQPQHF.

This clonotype appeared a few times. This chain uses TRBV19 with TRBJ2-1; the match to TRBD2 covers 8 bases. Unmatched junction bases numbered 15, after V lost 3 bases and J lost 5 bases. Germline V gives CDR1 LNHDA, CDR2 SQIVND (reference sequence). The CDR3 is 18 amino acids. The CDR3 here is CASSIRGGGPLPDNEQFF. In DNA, the CDR3 is TGTGCCAGTAGTATCAGGGGCGGGGGGCCCCTTCCCGACAATGAGCAGTTCTTC.

This rearrangement joins TRBV10-3 to TRBJ2-3; D ambiguous. Germline lookup yields CDR1 ENHRY and CDR2 SYGVKD. The CDR3 has 15 residues. The V end was cut by 3 bases, the J end by 0 bases, with 10 bases between. In nucleotides, the CDR3 is TGTGCCATCAGTGAAGACATAACTAGCACAGATACGCAGTATTTT. Protein product: CAISEDITSTDTQYF.

By share, this clonotype counts as medium-sized. The chain is built from TRBV20-1 and TRBJ1-4; the D is unclear. Per the germline V gene, CDR1 is DFQATT and CDR2 is SNEGSKA (reference sequence). The CDR3 runs 13 residues. V was trimmed by 5 bases and J by 7 bases, leaving 14 bases between them. CDR3 protein: CSARGSKGEKLFF. As DNA, the CDR3 is TGCAGTGCTCGCGGGTCTAAGGGTGAAAAACTGTTTTTT.

This clonotype was observed a few times. The V and J genes are TRBV12-5 and TRBJ2-1; D is perhaps TRBD1 (6 bases). This CDR3 is 14 amino acids long. Trimming removed 6 bases at V and 4 bases at J, with 13 bases between. The germline V gene encodes CDR1 LGHNT and CDR2 FRNRAP. The CDR3 reads CASGSGVHYNEQFF. CDR3 DNA sequence: TGTGCTAGTGGATCAGGGGTCCATTACAATGAGCAGTTCTTC.

This clonotype has a handful of counts. The chain recombines TRBV20-1 with TRBJ1-2; D not certain. The CDR3 consists of 14 residues. The ends were cut back, 3 bases at V and 2 bases at J, with 13 bases in the middle. Germline V CDR1 and CDR2: DFQATT, SNEGSKA (reference sequence). The CDR3 DNA follows: TGCAGTGCTAGTAGACACGGACCCAACTATGGCTACACCTTC. It codes for CSASRHGPNYGYTF.

This chain joins TRBV2 and TRBJ1-1, with D unclear. CDR1 is SNHLY and CDR2 is FYNNEI in the germline V gene. This CDR3 has 13 residues. The ends were cut back, 7 bases at V and 6 bases at J, with 15 bases in the middle. CDR3 coding DNA: TGTGCCAGCACAGGTGATCTTGAGGCTGAAGCTTTCTTT. Encoded protein: CASTGDLEAEAFF.

The chain recombines TRBV20-1 with TRBJ1-1, with D tentatively TRBD1 (6 bases). CDR3 length: 15 residues. V shed 6 bases and J shed 1 base, with 18 bases lying between them. Germline V gives CDR1 DFQATT, CDR2 SNEGSKA (reference sequence). In DNA, the CDR3 is TGCAGTGCCCACACGGGGGCAGCCACGAACACTGAAGCTTTCTTT. This gives the protein CSAHTGAATNTEAFF.

This clonotype has only a few counts. This sequence joins TRBV5-4 and TRBJ1-1; TRBD1 aligns across 8 bases. Germline CDR1 and CDR2: SGHNT and YYREEE (reference sequence). Losses at the gene ends were 4 bases for V and 7 bases for J; bases not matched to a gene: 6. There are 13 residues in the CDR3. Written as DNA, the CDR3 is TGTGCCAGCAGCCCAGGACAGGGTTTTGAAGCTTTCTTT. Protein: CASSPGQGFEAFF.

This clonotype showed up just a few times. The genes are TRBV7-2 and TRBJ2-1; D assignment may be TRBD1 or TRBD2 (6 bases each). There are 13 residues in the CDR3. V lost 5 bases and J lost 6, with 11 bases in between. The germline V gene has CDR1 SGHTA and CDR2 FQGNSA. The CDR3 DNA is TGTGCCAGCAGCCGTCCGGGGGCCAATGAGCAGTTCTTC. Translation: CASSRPGANEQFF.

The CDR3 spells CSARDSQGGREQFF. In nucleotides, the CDR3 is TGCAGTGCTAGAGATTCACAGGGTGGGCGTGAGCAGTTCTTC. This sequence joins TRBV20-1 and TRBJ2-1; possible D gene TRBD1, 6 bases. The CDR3 is 14 residues long. V was trimmed by 0 bases and J by 9 bases, leaving 15 bases between them. Germline lookup yields CDR1 DFQATT and CDR2 SNEGSKA (reference sequence).

Many counts were recorded for this clonotype. The J gene is TRBJ2-7, the V gene TRBV28, with 8 bases that match TRBD1. Germline V gene data show CDR1 as MDHEN and CDR2 as SYDVKM. CDR3 length: 16 amino acids. V was clipped by 5 bases and J by 2 bases; unmatched bases: 11. The CDR3 coding sequence is TGTGCCAGCAGTCCGCCCCCGGGACAGGCGACCTACGAGCAGTACTTC. Translated, it gives CASSPPPGQATYEQYF.

The chain is built from TRBV20-1 and TRBJ1-2, with D possibly TRBD1 on 5 matching bases. The CDR3 is 12 amino acids. V was clipped by 5 bases and J by 4 bases, with 11 bases between them. Germline V gives CDR1 DFQATT, CDR2 SNEGSKA (reference sequence). CDR3 loop: CSAHQGTYGYTF. In nucleotides, the CDR3 is TGCAGTGCTCATCAGGGTACCTATGGCTACACCTTC.

This clonotype was observed a few times. V usage is TRBV28 and J usage is TRBJ1-4, with TRBD1 as a possible D gene (5 bases). The length of the CDR3 is 15 residues. V lost 7 bases and J lost 0, with 12 bases in between. The germline gives CDR1 MDHEN, CDR2 SYDVKM. This CDR3 reads CASNPPTATNEKLFF. DNA for the CDR3: TGTGCCAGCAATCCCCCGACAGCAACTAATGAAAAACTGTTTTTT.

The table lists this clonotype with a few counts. The chain links TRBV4-1 to TRBJ1-1; 10 bases fit TRBD1. The CDR3 sequence is 15 residues long. Per germline, CDR1 MGHRA and CDR2 YSYEKL. The J segment lost 5 bases and the V segment lost 0 bases, leaving 3 bases of the junction unmatched. Here the CDR3 DNA reads TGCGCCAGCAGCCAAGATCAGGGACAGGGGACTGAAGCTTTCTTT. It encodes CASSQDQGQGTEAFF.

This clonotype was picked up a small number of times. This chain uses TRBV5-1 with TRBJ1-2, with 7 bases matching TRBD1. The V and J ends lost 1 base and 7 bases, in that order; junction bases with no gene match: 7. The CDR3 covers 14 residues. Germline V lookup: CDR1 SGHRS, CDR2 YFSETQ. CDR3 sequence reads: CASSLPQGPLGYTF. CDR3 nucleotides: TGCGCCAGCAGCTTGCCACAGGGGCCCCTTGGCTACACCTTC.

The chain uses TRBV3-1 and TRBJ2-1; D possibly corresponds to TRBD2 (6 bases). This CDR3 is built from 15 residues. Germline assignment: CDR1 LGHDT and CDR2 YNNKEL (reference sequence). Trimming cost V 1 base and J 6 bases, with 13 bases left between them. The CDR3 sequence is CASSQGAGPGNEQFF. DNA for the CDR3: TGTGCCAGCAGCCAAGGGGCGGGGCCCGGCAATGAGCAGTTCTTC.

The V and J genes are TRBV20-1 and TRBJ1-2, with no clear D. The CDR3 covers 10 residues. From germline, CDR1 is DFQATT and CDR2 SNEGSKA (reference sequence). CDR3 region: CSAFNYGYTF. The CDR3, as DNA: TGCAGCGCTTTTAACTATGGCTACACCTTC.

The chain combines TRBV9 with TRBJ1-5; TRBD1 matches at 7 bases. The CDR3 sequence is 15 residues long. V was clipped by 0 bases and J by 4 bases; unmatched bases: 4. The germline gives CDR1 SGDLS, CDR2 YYNGEE. The CDR3 protein is CASSVGAGGNQPQHF. The CDR3 DNA is TGTGCCAGCAGCGTAGGGGCAGGGGGGAATCAGCCCCAGCATTTT. The whole variable domain, remainder taken from reference TRBV9 and TRBJ1-5, is DSGVTQTPKHLITATGQRVTLRCSPRSGDLSVYWYQQSLDQGLQFLIQYYNGEERAKGNILERFSAQQFPDLHSELNLSSLELGDSALYFCASSVGAGGNQPQHFGDGTRLSIL.